This T cell receptor beta chain was sequenced during a study of Graves' ophthalmopathy and Graves' hyperthyroidism. Other autoimmune diseases, uncontrolled infections, pregnancy and lactation each led to patient exclusion. Patients were diagnosed from clinical symptoms, serum thyroxine, TRAb, thyroid ultrasound and orbital computed tomography. Losses at the gene ends were 4 bases for V and 7 bases for J; bases not matched to a gene: 7. Looked up from germline, CDR1 is KGHDR and CDR2 is SFDVKD. The CDR3 loop spans 15 amino acids. Study outcomes and limitations: Separation of ophthalmopathy from stable hyperthyroidism was achieved by a 13-signature model, at around 88% sensitivity and approximately 84% specificity. Blood also contained most of the expanded thyroid clonotypes above 0.001 frequency.

RNA transcripts provided the template for amplifying TCR beta CDR3 regions. The workflow started with a first-round RT-PCR run with HTBI primers and then moved on to a second-round multiplex PCR. TCRdb reanalysed the multiplex PCR reads using MiXCR and keeps one entry per CDR3 protein. The sample lists approximately 540,000 distinct CDR3 sequences, approximately 37% occurring once. This clonotype was observed a handful of times. Antigen: not known. The sequence was obtained from an adult man with Graves' hyperthyroidism. Sequencing used peripheral blood or thyroid tissue (not recorded which). V gene TRBV24-1 combines with J gene TRBJ1-4, with TRBD1 matching 8 bases. The CDR3 coding sequence is TGTGCCACCAGTGACCCGGACAGGGACGCTGAAAAACTGTTTTTT. Encoded protein: CATSDPDRDAEKLFF.